The 10 T cell receptor beta chains listed next were all sequenced from one sample in a study of post-analysis software for immune sequencing data. Overall study findings and caveats: Five TRBV segments (TRBV5-6, TRBV5-1 and TRBV20-1 among them) occurred more frequently in patients than in controls.

Their target antigens are unknown. Carried by the TCR beta cDNA libraries were unique molecular identifiers. TCRdb analysed the PCR reads with MiXCR anew, one entry per CDR3 protein. Among a few hundred thousand distinct CDR3 sequences listed, less than 40% were seen once. Sequences were obtained from blood. The receptors were sampled from a girl under 18 with multiple sclerosis.

The chain recombines TRBV20-1 with TRBJ2-5; unclear D gene. Germline V gene sequence: CDR1 DFQATT, CDR2 SNEGSKA (reference sequence). With 0 bases removed from V and 11 bases from J, the gap between germline ends came to 25 bases. The CDR3 has 16 amino acids. Here the CDR3 reads CSARDRGSIWVGEQYF. For the CDR3, the DNA is TGCAGTGCTAGAGACCGAGGCAGTATCTGGGTGGGTGAGCAGTACTTC.

In this sample, this clonotype turned up a few times. The V gene is TRBV20-1, the J gene TRBJ2-7; 8 bases line up with TRBD2. Matching the DNA end better, TRBJ2-4 makes the J call doubtful. CDR3 length equals 15 residues. Germline V lookup: CDR1 DFQATT, CDR2 SNEGSKA (reference sequence). CDR3 residues: CSASSGGAVSDIQYF. CDR3 DNA sequence: TGCAGTGCTAGTTCCGGGGGGGCCGTTTCAGACATTCAGTACTTC.

The gene calls are TRBV27 and TRBJ1-6; 7 bases fit TRBD1. This CDR3 has 16 residues. Germline lookup yields CDR1 MNHEY and CDR2 SMNVEV (reference sequence). V lost 6 bases, J lost 1 base, and 6 bases stayed unmatched. CDR3 bases: TGTGCCAGCAGAGTTACAGGGGTGTCCTATAATTCACCCCTCCACTTT. Protein sequence: CASRVTGVSYNSPLHF.

CDR3 sequence (DNA): TGCGCCAGCAGCCTAGGGACTGGCCAGAACATTCAGTACTTC. Translated: CASSLGTGQNIQYF. The J gene is TRBJ2-7, the V gene TRBV5-1; D might be TRBD2 (6 bases). Judging by the DNA end, TRBJ2-4 fits better; the J call may be wrong. CDR3 length equals 14 residues. Germline V gene data show CDR1 as SGHRS and CDR2 as YFSETQ.

The V call is TRBV27, the J call TRBJ2-1; 11 positions agree with TRBD2. The CDR3 is made up of 15 amino acids. Germline V gene lookup returns CDR1 MNHEY and CDR2 SMNVEV (reference sequence). J gave up 4 bases and V 5 bases, and 4 bases lay outside the gene matches. CDR3 residues: CASSIPSGGYNEQFF. For the CDR3, the DNA is TGTGCCAGCAGTATTCCTAGCGGGGGGTACAATGAGCAGTTCTTC.

This clonotype was detected only a few times. The rearrangement joins TRBV7-2 to TRBJ2-7; TRBD2 agrees at 8 bases. Germline V gene data show CDR1 as SGHTA and CDR2 as FQGNSA. Losses at the gene ends were 1 base for V and 3 bases for J; bases not matched to a gene: 8. This CDR3 is built from 16 residues. CDR3 residues: CASSLVGAGANYEQYF. The CDR3 DNA reads as TGTGCCAGCAGCTTAGTCGGAGCGGGGGCCAACTACGAGCAGTACTTC.

V is TRBV29-1 and J is TRBJ2-3; no clear D. In germline, CDR1 is SQVTM, CDR2 ANQGSEA. V gave up 1 base and J gave up 0 bases, with 5 bases separating them. This CDR3 has 13 amino acids. The DNA of the CDR3 is TGCAGCGTTGAAGTGGACAGCACAGATACGCAGTATTTT. This codes for CSVEVDSTDTQYF.

The chain recombines TRBV5-1 with TRBJ2-7; D may be TRBD1 (6 bases). Trimming left V 3 bases short and J 3 bases short, with 13 bases between. Germline-derived CDR1 and CDR2 are SGHRS and YFSETQ. The CDR3 extends over 14 amino acids. CDR3 amino acids: CASSSGDGYYEQYF. For the CDR3, the DNA is TGCGCCAGCAGCTCAGGGGATGGGTACTACGAGCAGTACTTC.

This clonotype turned up a few times. The chain uses TRBV29-1 and TRBJ1-2; no reliable D call. CDR3 size: 13 residues. Germline lookup yields CDR1 SQVTM and CDR2 ANQGSEA. The ends were cut back, 4 bases at V and 4 bases at J, with 13 bases in the middle. In DNA, the CDR3 is TGCAGCGTTGGAAGGGCCGCTCTCTATGGCTACACCTTC. Translation gives CSVGRAALYGYTF.

This clonotype has only a few counts. The chain carries TRBV10-3 and TRBJ2-5, with D possibly matching TRBD1 (6 bases). The CDR3 contains 14 residues. Trimming took 2 bases from V and 3 from J, leaving 10 bases between them. Germline CDR1 and CDR2: ENHRY and SYGVKD. This CDR3 is CAISESQGKETQYF. In DNA form, the CDR3 reads TGTGCCATCAGTGAGAGTCAGGGGAAAGAGACCCAGTACTTC.